The 13 T cell receptor beta chains presented below share a single source sample, sequenced in a study of shared clonotypes between healthy human individuals. TCRdb keeps only in-frame clones here, not all; method: immunoSEQ multiplex PCR. The table includes around 550,000 clones, roughly 95% detected once. The material sequenced was naive CD4+ T cells sorted from blood. Subset here: CD45RA+ positively selected. These receptor sequences come from a woman aged 30 to 39 in good health.

The chain employs TRBV11-2 and TRBJ1-3; D unresolved. The CDR3 spans 15 residues. CDR1 is SGHAT, CDR2 FQNNGV, per germline. The V end lost 1 base, the J end lost 0 bases, and 7 bases lay between the germline ends. The CDR3 loop is CASSLGRNSGNTIYF. The CDR3, as DNA: TGTGCCAGCAGCTTAGGCCGCAACTCTGGAAACACCATATATTTT.

J is TRBJ2-1 and V is TRBV4-1; the match to TRBD1 covers 11 bases. Trimming cost V 6 bases and J 8 bases; bases outside gene matches: 9. Germline CDR1 MGHRA, CDR2 YSYEKL. This CDR3 spans 15 amino acids. CDR3 in DNA: TGCGCCAGCAGACTCGTCGGACAGGGGGCGGATGAGCAGTTCTTC. It is translated as CASRLVGQGADEQFF.

The rearrangement joins TRBV29-1 to TRBJ2-3; a weak D match, TRBD2 (6 bases). Trimming stripped 4 bases from V and 0 bases from J, with 23 bases between. Germline V gene sequence: CDR1 SQVTM, CDR2 ANQGSEA. The CDR3 runs to 18 residues. CDR3 nucleotide sequence: TGCAGCGTTGTACTCGGCGGGGACCCACTCTGGAGCACAGATACGCAGTATTTT. This gives the protein CSVVLGGDPLWSTDTQYF.

The chain combines TRBV2 with TRBJ1-2; no reliable D call. The CDR3 has 15 amino acids. Looked up from germline, CDR1 is SNHLY and CDR2 is FYNNEI. Between the trimmed V and J ends, which lost 0 bases and 2 bases, there was a span of 10 bases. The CDR3 reads CASSEALGRNYGYTF. The CDR3 nucleotides are TGTGCCAGCAGTGAAGCGCTTGGGCGGAACTATGGCTACACCTTC. The entire variable domain, with the rest obtained from reference TRBV2 and TRBJ1-2, is as follows: EPEVTQTPSHQVTQMGQEVILRCVPISNHLYFYWYRQILGQKVEFLVSFYNNEISEKSEIFDDQFSVERPDGSNFTLKIRSTKLEDSAMYFCASSEALGRNYGYTFGSGTRLTVV.

V and J are TRBV7-8 and TRBJ2-7; 13 nucleotides match TRBD2. CDR3 length: 14 residues. The V segment lost 5 bases and the J segment 5 bases; nucleotides outside the gene matches: 3. Germline values: CDR1 SGHVS, CDR2 FQNEAQ. The CDR3: CASSQTSGGNEQYF. In nucleotides, the CDR3 is TGTGCCAGCAGCCAGACTAGCGGGGGGAACGAGCAGTACTTC.

The genes are TRBV6-6 and TRBJ1-1; possible D gene TRBD1, 5 bases. The germline V gene has CDR1 MNHNY and CDR2 SVGAGI (reference sequence). The CDR3 contains 13 residues. V lost 7 bases, J lost 4 bases, and 13 bases lay in between. The CDR3 protein is CASNTPGVTEAFF. The CDR3, as DNA: TGTGCCAGCAACACACCGGGGGTCACTGAAGCTTTCTTT.

The chain joins TRBV6-5 to TRBJ1-5; possibly TRBD1 for D (5 bases). The germline V gene encodes CDR1 MNHEY and CDR2 SVGAGI. With 2 bases removed from V and 3 bases from J, the gap between germline ends came to 8 bases. The CDR3 sequence is 14 residues long. The DNA for the CDR3 is TGTGCCAGCAGTTACGACAGTAACAATCAGCCCCAGCATTTT. Protein sequence: CASSYDSNNQPQHF.

V and J are TRBV28 and TRBJ2-5; 7 bases match TRBD1. V shed 3 bases, J shed 6 bases, and the junction held 10 bases outside the gene matches. Germline CDR1 is MDHEN and CDR2 is SYDVKM. The CDR3 is made up of 15 amino acids. CDR3 in DNA: TGTGCCAGCAGTTTTGAGAGGGGGCGGACAAAGACCCAGTACTTC. This sequence encodes CASSFERGRTKTQYF. Full variable domain (missing parts from reference TRBV28 and TRBJ2-5): DVKVTQSSRYLVKRTGEKVFLECVQDMDHENMFWYRQDPGLGLRLIYFSYDVKMKEKGDIPEGYSVSREKKERFSLILESASTNQTSMYLCASSFERGRTKTQYFGPGTRLLVL.

The J gene is TRBJ2-7, the V gene TRBV29-1; D gene unclear. The CDR3 runs 12 residues. The germline CDR1 and CDR2 sequences are SQVTM and ANQGSEA. Between the trimmed V and J ends, which lost 5 bases and 7 bases, there was a span of 15 bases. The CDR3 is CSVTPVSGEQYF. Here the CDR3 DNA reads TGCAGCGTTACCCCGGTCAGTGGTGAGCAGTACTTC.

V is TRBV6-4 and J is TRBJ1-1; D not certain. The CDR3 length is 13 residues. CDR1 is MRHNA, CDR2 SNTAGT, per germline. Trimming left V 5 bases short and J 5 bases short, with 12 bases between. The CDR3 protein is CASSRVGETEAFF. Written as DNA, the CDR3 is TGTGCCAGCAGTAGGGTAGGAGAGACTGAAGCTTTCTTT.

This clone appeared once. This chain links TRBV6-6 with TRBJ2-7; D is perhaps TRBD1 (6 bases). Per the germline V gene, CDR1 is MNHNY and CDR2 is SVGAGI (reference sequence). The CDR3 consists of 14 residues. V lost 11 bases and J lost 0, with 17 bases in between. The CDR3 spells CAHPRGHSSYEQYF. The CDR3 bases are TGTGCCCACCCCAGGGGACATTCCTCCTACGAGCAGTACTTC.

V and J are TRBV6-1 and TRBJ1-1; maybe TRBD1 (6 bases). The V gene's germline CDR1 is MNHNS and CDR2 SASEGT. The CDR3 contains 14 residues. V was shortened by 6 bases and J by 6 bases, with 17 bases between the two germline ends. The CDR3 region is CASRSRGVVAEAFF. The CDR3 DNA reads TGTGCCAGCAGATCCAGGGGCGTGGTGGCTGAAGCTTTCTTT.

CDR3 amino acids: CASSSRSGGEQFF. The CDR3 DNA reads as TGTGCCAGCTCATCCCGGTCGGGCGGTGAGCAGTTCTTC. The gene calls are TRBV18 and TRBJ2-1; D is unresolved. The germline V gene has CDR1 KGHSH and CDR2 LQKENI. This CDR3 region has 13 residues. Trimming pared 5 bases from V and 9 bases from J, leaving 14 bases between.